This is a list of T cell receptor beta chains from one sample in a study of T cell responses to AZD1222 COVID-19 vaccine. Sequencing was performed with immunoSEQ multiplex PCR; in TCRdb, only in-frame clones are kept and a portion is missing. This table holds some 87,000 clones, about 90% found once. The material sequenced was peripheral blood, taken on day 0 of MenACWY control vaccination. These receptors all come from an adult in good health. Each CDR3 is given without its conserved first and last residue. Fields, in order: D gene, V gene, CDR3 protein. A D gene is named only where the DNA matches it firmly.

d_call: NA
v_call: TRBV6-6
cdr3_aa: ASSYIGGGGTEAF

d_call: TRBD1
v_call: TRBV12-3/TRBV12-4
cdr3_aa: ASTIRLDRGAF

d_call: NA
v_call: TRBV4-3
cdr3_aa: ASSPVLRQPNTEAF

d_call: NA
v_call: TRBV7-2
cdr3_aa: ASSTGRGVTQY

d_call: TRBD1
v_call: TRBV28
cdr3_aa: ASSLGTETLNTDTQY

d_call: TRBD1
v_call: TRBV11-2
cdr3_aa: ASSPGDRGESEAF

d_call: NA
v_call: TRBV15
cdr3_aa: ATSRDGRGNTIY

d_call: TRBD1
v_call: TRBV7-7
cdr3_aa: ASSDPQGDTEAF

d_call: TRBD1
v_call: TRBV28
cdr3_aa: ASSSGTGLGYT

d_call: NA
v_call: TRBV12-3/TRBV12-4
cdr3_aa: ASSSGKSYT

d_call: TRBD1
v_call: TRBV10-1
cdr3_aa: ASSEGTGMKLF

d_call: NA
v_call: TRBV28
cdr3_aa: ASSLPGDYNQPQH

d_call: NA
v_call: TRBV7-9
cdr3_aa: ASFGEDNEQF

d_call: TRBD1
v_call: TRBV5-4
cdr3_aa: ASSFGGGQGATNEKLF

d_call: NA
v_call: TRBV12-5
cdr3_aa: ASGLVWGDGGYNEQF

d_call: NA
v_call: TRBV3-1/TRBV3-2
cdr3_aa: ASSQEGGTNEKLF

d_call: TRBD1
v_call: TRBV6-5
cdr3_aa: ASTRTGGGNQPQH

d_call: TRBD1
v_call: TRBV2
cdr3_aa: ASSGDSPEAF

d_call: TRBD2
v_call: TRBV28
cdr3_aa: ASSPPSGTSGYNEQF

d_call: NA
v_call: TRBV24-1
cdr3_aa: ATSDSNQPQH

d_call: NA
v_call: TRBV5-1
cdr3_aa: ASSRDNSYEQY

d_call: TRBD1
v_call: TRBV18
cdr3_aa: ASSPERTGTISPQH

d_call: NA
v_call: TRBV7-2
cdr3_aa: ASSLAGENTEAF

d_call: TRBD2
v_call: TRBV18
cdr3_aa: ASSPRQLAESYEQY

d_call: TRBD1
v_call: TRBV2
cdr3_aa: ASRPRTGAETQY

d_call: NA
v_call: TRBV7-8
cdr3_aa: ASSVVGGVPHEQY

d_call: TRBD1
v_call: TRBV19
cdr3_aa: ASSGTGQGIYYGYT